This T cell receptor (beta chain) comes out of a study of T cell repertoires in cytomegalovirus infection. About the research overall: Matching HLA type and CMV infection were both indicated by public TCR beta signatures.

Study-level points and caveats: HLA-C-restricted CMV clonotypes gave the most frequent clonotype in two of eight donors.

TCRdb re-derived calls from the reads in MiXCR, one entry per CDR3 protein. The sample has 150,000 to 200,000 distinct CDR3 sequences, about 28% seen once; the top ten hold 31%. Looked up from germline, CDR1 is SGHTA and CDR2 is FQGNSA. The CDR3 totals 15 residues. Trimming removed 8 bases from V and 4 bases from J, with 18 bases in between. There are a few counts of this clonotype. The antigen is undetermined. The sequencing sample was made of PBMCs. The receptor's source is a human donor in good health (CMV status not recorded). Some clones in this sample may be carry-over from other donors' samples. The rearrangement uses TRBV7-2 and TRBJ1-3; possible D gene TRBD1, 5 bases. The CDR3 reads CASDLGGGRGNTIYF. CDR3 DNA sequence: TGTGCCAGCGATCTGGGGGGAGGGCGCGGAAACACCATATATTTT.